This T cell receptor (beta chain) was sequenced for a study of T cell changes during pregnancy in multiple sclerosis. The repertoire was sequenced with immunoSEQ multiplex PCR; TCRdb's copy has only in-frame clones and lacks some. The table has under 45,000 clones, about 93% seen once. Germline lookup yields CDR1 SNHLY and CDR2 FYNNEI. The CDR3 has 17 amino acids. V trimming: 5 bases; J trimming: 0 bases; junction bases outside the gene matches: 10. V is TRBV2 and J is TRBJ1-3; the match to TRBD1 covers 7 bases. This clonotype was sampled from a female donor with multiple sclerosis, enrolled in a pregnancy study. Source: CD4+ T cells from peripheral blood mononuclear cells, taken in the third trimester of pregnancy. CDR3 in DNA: TGTGCCAGCAGTCTCCTCCGACAGGGTCACTCTGGAAACACCATATATTTT. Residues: CASSLLRQGHSGNTIYF.